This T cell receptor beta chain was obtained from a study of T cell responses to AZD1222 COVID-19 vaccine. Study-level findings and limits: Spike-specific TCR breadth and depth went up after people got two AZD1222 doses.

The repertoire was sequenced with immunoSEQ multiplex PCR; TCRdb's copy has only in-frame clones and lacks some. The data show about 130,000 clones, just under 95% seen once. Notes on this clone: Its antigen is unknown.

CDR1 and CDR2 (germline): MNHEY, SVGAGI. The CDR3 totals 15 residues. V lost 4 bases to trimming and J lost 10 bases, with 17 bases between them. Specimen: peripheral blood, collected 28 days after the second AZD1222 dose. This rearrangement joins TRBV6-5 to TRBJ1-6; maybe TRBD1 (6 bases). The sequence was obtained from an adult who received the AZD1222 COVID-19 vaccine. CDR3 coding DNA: TGTGCCAGCAGTTCTGAACAGGGCCTAATATCACCCCTCCACTTT. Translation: CASSSEQGLISPLHF.